This T cell receptor beta chain was sequenced in a study of cytomegalovirus exposure and HLA in healthy donors. Study observations and caveats: Reportedly, cytomegalovirus status was diagnosed with high sensitivity and specificity.

Clones were sequenced by immunoSEQ multiplex PCR, and TCRdb holds only the in-frame ones, with some missing. The repertoire holds approximately 300,000 clones, with around 90% as singletons. The CDR3 runs to 16 residues. The V gene end was trimmed by 0 bases and the J gene end by 3 bases; junction bases not matched to a gene: 6. The germline CDR1 and CDR2 sequences are MNHEY and SVGAGI. The count of this clone is one. Its cognate antigen is unknown. Source material: PBMCs. This TCR was recovered from a woman aged 25 to 45 in good health and CMV-seropositive. This sequence joins TRBV6-5 and TRBJ2-3; 7 bases match TRBD2. CDR3 protein: CASSYSGTKNTDTQYF. The DNA of the CDR3 is TGTGCCAGCAGTTACTCCGGGACTAAAAATACAGATACGCAGTATTTT.